This T cell receptor (beta chain) was profiled in a study of cytomegalovirus exposure and HLA in healthy donors (dated by TCRdb to about 2017). For context, the study as a whole: According to an earlier analysis of a few hundred of the donors, some 180 million T cells yielded 100 million or so unique TCR beta sequences and 276 Gb of sequence data. Both class I and class II loci were covered by HLA typing, at four-digit resolution. The number of donors typed differed by locus, with 629-630 for A, B, C, DRB1 and DQB1, roughly 520 for DQA1, 606 for DPA1, and some 450 for DPB1. Along with the roughly 700-subject first cohort, a separate validation cohort of roughly 110 different subjects was used. All discovery cohort repertoires had been generated on a single sequencing platform. The study aimed to test whether cataloging public T cell receptors could reveal signatures of past pathogen exposure. Roughly five DR-DQ haplotypes were handled as single units for association and clustering, since linkage in the cohort was strong. High-throughput TCR immunosequencing, statistical association of individual TCRs with disease status, and machine learning were combined to predict cytomegalovirus infection status. The T cell repertoires of 550 to 850 subjects were profiled by immunosequencing and related to cytomegalovirus serostatus. Among a few hundred genotyped donors of the cohort, an average of roughly 240,000 unique TCR beta nucleotide sequences were sequenced per donor, 15% to 20% of them non-productive. A later analysis re-examined previously published TCR beta repertoires from 600 to 700 donors and added high-resolution HLA genotyping to investigate patterns of TCR occurrence. Of the approximately 370 genotyped donors, 65% to 90% were placed in the genetic ancestry cluster associated with self-reported Caucasian donors. An early release that covered around 590 HLA-typed donors contained about 300 gigabases of sequencing data and tens of millions of unique TCR sequences. In a later genetic analysis, genome-wide SNP genotypes for about three fifths of the 666 donors were used, and that subset was treated as a discovery cohort. An earlier analysis of nearly 600 of the donors applied high-throughput TCR beta sequencing to assess whether each TCR beta V gene segment acted as functional or pseudogenic. Donor age, sex, ethnicity and CMV serostatus were compiled together with the repertoire data. Rather than drawing on any new phenotypic data, the later analysis identified candidate immune exposures from TCR beta sequences and the way those sequences occurred across donors. Study-wide conclusions, independent of this receptor: It was suggested by the authors that the approach could potentially be generalized to other disease states and immunological phenotypes. Immune exposure information for the cohort was limited to CMV serostatus. In vitro tests confirmed that a few of the cytomegalovirus-associated TCR beta chains recognize cytomegalovirus antigens. Most TCR sequences were seen in very few donors, while some public TCRs were found in many individuals. Linkage disequilibrium might explain the correlated functional status among segregating V segments, but an unknown experimental factor could not be excluded. Only TCR beta chains were sequenced in this cohort, and the absence of alpha or paired-chain data limited detectable features. The 87-base-pair reads could not distinguish some IMGT-functional V segments, including TRBV6-2 and TRBV6-3, so those segments were excluded. In an earlier analysis of more than 500 of the donors, most TCR beta V segments appeared in productive rearrangements about 87% or about 30% of the time, broadly matching IMGT annotations. Strong co-occurrence of HLA alleles, especially DR and DQ, made assigning TCR associations to individual alleles difficult. Roughly uniform sequencing depth across donors was assumed in presence/absence analyses, although this assumption may not hold. In a later genetic analysis, fewer N-insertions in productive TCRs were reported among donors in an Asian-associated ancestry cluster than the roughly 710-donor mean. A total of 164 TCR beta chains were listed by the study as associated with cytomegalovirus. Specific HLA alleles were associated with 18,000 or so TCR beta sequences at a false discovery rate of 0.05 in a later analysis. In both the original and validation cohorts, the classifier was reported to diagnose cytomegalovirus status with high specificity and sensitivity. Because HLA typing was missing for some donors at each locus, association tests included only the typed subset. Over 15 rarely observed V segments, including chromosome 9 orphons, were excluded from the earlier analysis of just under 600 of the donors because counts were too low. In a later genetic analysis, a missense DCLRE1C variant was associated with V-gene and J-gene trimming of TCR beta chains, and the association was replicated in an independent cohort. A later analysis found that most CMV-associated TCR beta chains appeared HLA-restricted, with HLA associations seemingly driven largely by CMV exposure. A cluster of highly shared sequence variants was judged likely to represent a technical artifact of the sequencing pipeline. A later analysis reported that several top co-occurrence clusters appeared linked to parvovirus B19, influenza, CMV and Epstein-Barr virus. A further reported finding was that TCR beta sequences accurately predicted the HLA-A and HLA-B alleles for most subjects in the first cohort. A later analysis found that HLA-associated TCR beta chains were more clonally expanded and had lower generation probabilities than equally common non-associated chains. In a later analysis, the rate of TCR association differed among HLA loci, with DRB1 alleles having the most associated TCRs and HLA-C alleles having the fewest.

CDR1 and CDR2, looked up from the germline V gene, are MNHNS and SASEGT. The CDR3 contains 17 residues, cysteine and phenylalanine counted. Left in the record is the CDR3 DNA by itself, 51 bases read in frame from the first base. The V end gives up 1 base and the J end 6 bases, leaving 5 bases in the junction not matched to a gene. The cohort comprised around 690 healthy bone marrow donors. All cohort members were sampled while nominally healthy, although unrecorded immune exposures were likely present. The donor tested CMV seropositive, placing the donor among the 310 or so seropositive members of the cohort. A peripheral blood sample was collected from each donor, and TCR beta sequencing was performed on peripheral blood mononuclear cells. Genomic DNA was extracted from the blood cell samples with the Qiagen DNeasy Blood Extraction Kit. Worth noting for this clone: Its antigen remains undetermined. Per-nucleotide qualities are absent, and no much larger clonotype sits a single base away.

The library was built by means of the immunoSEQ multiplex PCR assay. A mixture of 60 forward primers for TCR Vbeta segments and 13 reverse primers for TCR Jbeta segments was used in the multiplex PCR. The CDR3 region of rearranged TCR beta genes was amplified from genomic DNA with a multiplex PCR assay. Amplified TCR beta libraries were sequenced as 87-base-pair reads on the Illumina HiSeq System. In the source study's methods: Across the 666 repertoires, a later analysis counted tens of millions of unique TCR beta chains, approximately 10 million of which were shared by at least two donors. Raw reads were error-corrected and collapsed into unique sequences by a nearest-neighbor algorithm in which closely related sequences were merged to remove PCR and sequencing errors. V, D and J gene segments were assigned by aligning CDR3 sequences to IMGT reference sequences. For a sequence to be retained, a match of at least six nucleotides to both a V gene segment and a J gene segment was required. A rearrangement was called productive if the CDR3 had no stop codons and remained in frame with V and J, and every other rearrangement was called non-productive. Following IMGT convention, CDR3 was defined as the stretch from the second conserved V-encoded cysteine to the conserved J-encoded phenylalanine. The earlier analysis of around 640 of the donors excluded sequences that lacked an unambiguous match to a single V gene segment. In an earlier analysis of approximately 590 of the donors, a V segment was called functional when productive rearrangements were above 56.7%, and segregating when the standard deviation between donors exceeded 5%. A statistical classification framework was built to diagnose cytomegalovirus status from the catalog of TCR beta chain sequences. In a later analysis, TCR nucleotide sequences were compared against IMGT/GENE-DB human TR gene sequences so that V and J genes could be assigned. In a later analysis, CDR3 sequences and most-parsimonious VDJ recombination scenarios were assigned using the TCRdist pipeline. A later analysis defined each TCR beta chain by its CDR3 amino acid sequence plus V-gene family, and excluded reads lacking a unique V-gene family. As a way to deal with suspected cross-contamination and a sequencing artifact, a later analysis dropped nearly 600 nucleotide sequences that were highly shared and had low generation probability. For each public chain, a later analysis derived a clonal expansion index from normalized ranks of inferred template counts within each repertoire. Generation probabilities in a later analysis came from a VDJ recombination model fitted to out-of-frame rearrangements, and those results were checked against IGoR. Hypergeometric tests were used in a later analysis to score TCR-TCR, TCR-HLA and TCR-CMV co-occurrence, with a repertoire-size bias correction applied to the TCR pairs. In a later analysis, false discovery rates were estimated by permuting HLA or CMV assignments 20 times. A later analysis grouped co-occurring TCRs with DBSCAN, adding TCRdist sequence similarity when clustering within HLA-allele-positive subsets. For co-occurrence clustering, repertoires with fewer than 30,000 or more than 120,000 public chains were excluded, along with roughly five repertoires with anomalous nucleotide sharing. This is the immuneACCESS table as TCRdb keeps it, with only in-frame sequences that have V and J called. A part of the clones is gone; compared with another copy, unresolved V genes explain less than half, and the rest is unexplained. That table is the source of V, J and clone size, and D and trimming were worked out from the DNA. Recorded for this sample are around 96,000 clones; roughly 80% of them occurred a single time. The ten largest clones capture around a tenth of the sample.

The clonotype originates from a man aged 25 to 45 in good health and CMV-seropositive. Material: PBMCs. Recombination connected TRBV6-1 to TRBJ2-3; 15 junctional bases match TRBD2. At the DNA level, the sequence is TGTGCCAGCAGTGAAGTGGGGACTAGCGGGGGGAGGGATACGCAGTATTTT. Its translation is CASSEVGTSGGRDTQYF.